What follows is one TCR beta chain and its context. What it recognizes is unknown. This record comes from a study of T-cell memory formation after mild COVID-19. Across the study: TCR clusters were largely donor specific.

The CDR3 loop spans 12 amino acids. Germline values: CDR1 MNHEY, CDR2 SVGEGT. Trimming removed 7 bases from V and 1 base from J, with 7 bases in between. Notes on the study in general: Clonal second-wave expansions that peaked on day 37 had unconfirmed SARS-CoV-2 specificity. Researchers report contracting CD4+ clones mostly in CM and EM, with CD8+ clones in EMRA.

TCRdb re-called the 5' RACE reads through MiXCR, storing one row per CDR3 protein. The data hold 250,000 to 300,000 distinct CDR3 sequences, with 15% to 20% observed a single time. This sequence joins TRBV6-2 or TRBV6-3 and TRBJ2-5; D unclear. The sample taken for sequencing was PBMCs or a T cell subset sorted from them (not recorded which). The clonotype was recovered from a young man who had mild COVID-19 (a few samples of this study predate the infection). Cell type and time point are not known. CDR3 amino acids: CASTRAQETQYF. CDR3 nucleotides: TGTGCCAGCACTCGGGCCCAAGAGACCCAGTACTTC.